The 18 T cell receptor beta chains presented below share a single source sample, sequenced in a study of resident and recirculating memory T cells in vitiligo. Using immunoSEQ multiplex PCR, the repertoire was profiled, and TCRdb retains in-frame clones only, with some absent. The sample holds 40,000 to 50,000 clones, around 90% seen once. Material for sequencing was blood. These receptors were collected from a male donor with vitiligo.

This sequence joins TRBV7-2 and TRBJ2-2; 12 bases are a match to TRBD2. Looked up from germline, CDR1 is SGHTA and CDR2 is FQGNSA. CDR3 length: 18 residues. Trimming took 5 bases from V and 6 from J; bases not matched to a gene: 13. Written as DNA, the CDR3 is TGTGCCAGCAGCCCCCTCCCCCTAGCGGGGGGGCCTTCCGGGGAGCTGTTTTTT. Translated, it gives CASSPLPLAGGPSGELFF.

This clone has a single count. The chain combines TRBV7-9 with TRBJ1-2; TRBD1 agrees at 8 bases. The germline CDR1 and CDR2 sequences are SEHNR and FQNEAQ (reference sequence). Trimming removed 4 bases from V and 10 bases from J; junction bases left unmatched: 11. The CDR3 covers 14 residues. The CDR3 DNA is TGTGCCAGCAGCTCCCCCGGACAGGGAGTTCCCTACACCTTC. This encodes CASSSPGQGVPYTF.

V usage is TRBV6-4 and J usage is TRBJ2-1; weak D call: TRBD1 (6 bases). The CDR3 contains 13 residues. The V end lost 4 bases, the J end lost 5 bases, and 9 bases lay between the germline ends. Germline V gene sequence: CDR1 MRHNA, CDR2 SNTAGT. The CDR3 loop is CASSVDRNNEQFF. CDR3 nucleotides: TGTGCCAGCAGTGTGGACAGAAACAATGAGCAGTTCTTC.

This rearrangement joins TRBV10-2 to TRBJ1-1; tentative D call: TRBD1 (5 bases). This CDR3 has 14 residues. V shed 4 bases and J shed 1 base, with 10 bases lying between them. The germline V gene has CDR1 WSHSY and CDR2 SAAADI. The DNA of the CDR3 is TGCGCCAGCAGTGGGCGGAGGGGGAACACTGAAGCTTTCTTT. Amino acids: CASSGRRGNTEAFF.

The rearrangement joins TRBV5-1 to TRBJ2-7, with 8 bases matching TRBD2. Trimming cost V 4 bases and J 3 bases; bases outside gene matches: 6. This CDR3 has 14 amino acids. Germline V gene data show CDR1 as SGHRS and CDR2 as YFSETQ. Written as DNA, the CDR3 is TGCGCCAGCAGCGAATACAGCGGGGGCTACGAGCAGTACTTC. It is translated as CASSEYSGGYEQYF.

The chain employs TRBV2 and TRBJ1-1; maybe TRBD1 (5 bases). V lost 3 bases and J lost 5, with 7 bases in between. This CDR3 spans 12 amino acids. Germline loops: CDR1 SNHLY, CDR2 FYNNEI. The CDR3 DNA reads as TGTGCCAGCAGTGATGGGGGGACTGAAGCTTTCTTT. This gives the protein CASSDGGTEAFF.

V usage is TRBV4-2 and J usage is TRBJ2-5; 8 positions match TRBD2. Judging by the DNA end, TRBJ2-7 fits better; the J call may be wrong. This CDR3 is built from 15 residues. Germline values: CDR1 LGHNA, CDR2 YNFKEQ. The CDR3 protein is CASSNSPSGSYEQYF. CDR3 bases: TGTGCCAGCAGCAATAGTCCTAGCGGGTCCTACGAGCAGTACTTC.

The V and J genes are TRBV4-3 and TRBJ1-1; tentative D call: TRBD1 (6 bases). Trimming left V 4 bases short and J 4 bases short, with 13 bases between. Germline V gene data show CDR1 as LGHNA and CDR2 as YSLEER. There are 14 residues in the CDR3. The CDR3 reads CASSLAGAGTEAFF. The CDR3 DNA follows: TGCGCCAGCAGCCTCGCGGGGGCGGGCACTGAAGCTTTCTTT.

This chain joins TRBV4-1 and TRBJ1-4, with TRBD1 identical over 8 bases. The CDR3 sequence is 15 residues long. V shed 2 bases and J 6 bases; nucleotides not matched to a gene: 5. Per the germline V gene, CDR1 is MGHRA and CDR2 is YSYEKL. The CDR3 DNA is TGCGCCAGCAGCCAACGACAGGGGTCTTATGAAAAACTGTTTTTT. Encoded protein: CASSQRQGSYEKLFF.

This clone was seen just once. The V and J genes are TRBV18 and TRBJ2-7; 8 positions match TRBD2. V gave up 1 base and J gave up 6 bases; unmatched junction bases: 8. The germline V gene has CDR1 KGHSH and CDR2 LQKENI. The CDR3 loop spans 15 amino acids. CDR3: CASSPLDGGASEQYF. The CDR3 nucleotides read TGTGCCAGCTCACCACTTGACGGGGGGGCCTCCGAGCAGTACTTC.

The gene calls are TRBV11-2 and TRBJ2-3; tentative D call: TRBD2 (6 bases). CDR3 size: 15 residues. The germline V gene has CDR1 SGHAT and CDR2 FQNNGV. V was clipped by 0 bases and J by 4 bases, with 11 bases between them. For the CDR3, the DNA is TGTGCCAGCAGCTTAGAGGGGGGATGGTCAGATACGCAGTATTTT. Amino acids: CASSLEGGWSDTQYF.

The rearrangement links TRBV27 to TRBJ1-2; 10 bases line up with TRBD1. V gave up 4 bases and J gave up 8 bases; unmatched junction bases: 10. Germline values: CDR1 MNHEY, CDR2 SMNVEV (reference sequence). The CDR3 runs to 15 residues. The CDR3 loop reads CASSYERQGAGGYTF. CDR3 nucleotides: TGTGCCAGCAGTTACGAAAGACAGGGGGCTGGAGGCTACACCTTC.

The chain couples TRBV4-3 to TRBJ1-4; 11 nucleotides agree with TRBD1. The CDR3 consists of 15 residues. Germline V gene sequence: CDR1 LGHNA, CDR2 YSLEER. V lost 6 bases and J lost 7; bases outside the gene matches: 7. The CDR3 loop reads CASSHSGTGGEKLFF. The CDR3 nucleotides read TGCGCCAGCAGTCACTCCGGGACAGGGGGTGAAAAACTGTTTTTT.

This chain connects TRBV30 to TRBJ1-4, with D perhaps matching TRBD1 (5 bases). This CDR3 spans 12 amino acids. Germline assignment: CDR1 GTSNPN and CDR2 SVGIG (reference sequence). The CDR3 reads CGADNYNEKLFF. Here the CDR3 DNA reads TGTGGGGCGGACAACTATAATGAAAAACTGTTTTTT.

The J gene is TRBJ2-2, the V gene TRBV7-9, with D possibly matching TRBD1 (5 bases). Germline lookup yields CDR1 SEHNR and CDR2 FQNEAQ (reference sequence). Trimming removed 8 bases from V and 2 bases from J, with 15 bases in between. The CDR3 has 15 residues. This CDR3 reads CASRSGQKNTGELFF. The CDR3 DNA reads TGTGCCAGCCGCTCAGGGCAGAAAAACACCGGGGAGCTGTTTTTT.

The chain joins TRBV29-1 to TRBJ2-3; no clear D gene. The V end lost 6 bases, the J end lost 4 bases, and 17 bases lay between the germline ends. From germline, CDR1 is SQVTM and CDR2 ANQGSEA. The CDR3 is 14 amino acids. The CDR3 is CSVVPDGFADTQYF. CDR3 nucleotide sequence: TGCAGCGTCGTTCCCGACGGGTTCGCAGATACGCAGTATTTT.

The V call is TRBV5-1, the J call TRBJ2-3, with 8 bases aligning to TRBD2. The CDR3 covers 19 residues. Germline assignment: CDR1 SGHRS and CDR2 YFSETQ. After removal of 0 bases from V and 0 bases from J, the junction contained 12 bases not matched to a gene. The CDR3 DNA sequence: TGCGCCAGCAGCTTGGCCAGGGGAGTAGCGGGGCCTAGCACAGATACGCAGTATTTT. The encoded protein is CASSLARGVAGPSTDTQYF.

As concerns this clone: A read error may produce the germline difference seen at one junction end. The genes are TRBV12-5 and TRBJ2-5; possibly TRBD1 for D (6 bases). CDR3 length equals 12 residues. Per the germline V gene, CDR1 is LGHNT and CDR2 is FRNRAP. The CDR3 region has the DNA TGTGCTAGTGGCTCCACGACAGGTCCCTTTAACTTC. Residues: CASGSTTGPFNF.